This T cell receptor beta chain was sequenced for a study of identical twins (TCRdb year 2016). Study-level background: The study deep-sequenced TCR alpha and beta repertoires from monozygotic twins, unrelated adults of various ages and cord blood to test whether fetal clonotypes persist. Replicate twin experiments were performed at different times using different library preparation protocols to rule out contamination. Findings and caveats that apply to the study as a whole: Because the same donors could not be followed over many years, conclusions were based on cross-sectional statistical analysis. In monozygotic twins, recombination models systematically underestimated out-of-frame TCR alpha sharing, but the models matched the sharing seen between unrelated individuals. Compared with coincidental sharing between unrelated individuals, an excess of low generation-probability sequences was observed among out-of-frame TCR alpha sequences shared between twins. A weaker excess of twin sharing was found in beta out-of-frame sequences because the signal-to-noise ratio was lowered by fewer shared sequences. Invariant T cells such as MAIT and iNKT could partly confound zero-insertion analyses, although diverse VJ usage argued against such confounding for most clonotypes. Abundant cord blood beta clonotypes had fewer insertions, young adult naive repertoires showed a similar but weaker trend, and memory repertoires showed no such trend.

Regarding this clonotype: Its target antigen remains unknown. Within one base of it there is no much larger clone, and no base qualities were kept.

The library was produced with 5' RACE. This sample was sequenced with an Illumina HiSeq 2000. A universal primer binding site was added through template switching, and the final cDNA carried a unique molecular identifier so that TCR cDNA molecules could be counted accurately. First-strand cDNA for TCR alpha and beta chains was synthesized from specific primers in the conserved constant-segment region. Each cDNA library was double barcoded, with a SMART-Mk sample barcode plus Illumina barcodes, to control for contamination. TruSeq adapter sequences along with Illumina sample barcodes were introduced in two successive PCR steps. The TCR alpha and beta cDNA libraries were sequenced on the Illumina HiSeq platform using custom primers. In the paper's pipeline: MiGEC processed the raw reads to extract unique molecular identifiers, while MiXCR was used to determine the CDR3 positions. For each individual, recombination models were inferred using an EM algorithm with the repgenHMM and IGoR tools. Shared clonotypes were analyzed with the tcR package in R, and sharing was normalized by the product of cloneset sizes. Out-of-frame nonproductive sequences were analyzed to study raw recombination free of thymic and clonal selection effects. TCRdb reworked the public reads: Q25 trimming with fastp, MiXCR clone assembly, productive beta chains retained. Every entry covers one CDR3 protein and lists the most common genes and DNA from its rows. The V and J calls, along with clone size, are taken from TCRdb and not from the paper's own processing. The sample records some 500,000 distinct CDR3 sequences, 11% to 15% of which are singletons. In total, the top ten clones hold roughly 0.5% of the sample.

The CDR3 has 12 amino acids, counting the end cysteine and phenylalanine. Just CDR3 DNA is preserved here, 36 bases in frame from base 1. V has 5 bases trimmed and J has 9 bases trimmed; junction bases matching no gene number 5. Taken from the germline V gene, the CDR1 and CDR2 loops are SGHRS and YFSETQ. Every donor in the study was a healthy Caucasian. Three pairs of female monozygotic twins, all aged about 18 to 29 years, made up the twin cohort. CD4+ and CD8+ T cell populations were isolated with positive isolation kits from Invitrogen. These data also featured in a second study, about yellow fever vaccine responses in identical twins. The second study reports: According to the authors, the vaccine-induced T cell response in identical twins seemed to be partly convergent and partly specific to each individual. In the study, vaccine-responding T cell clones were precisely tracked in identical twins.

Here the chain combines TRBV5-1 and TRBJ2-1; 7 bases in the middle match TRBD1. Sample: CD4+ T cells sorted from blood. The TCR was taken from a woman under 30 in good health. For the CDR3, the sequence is CASRLSGGEQFF. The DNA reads TGCGCCAGCAGACTTTCAGGGGGTGAGCAGTTCTTC.